There are a few counts of the clone carrying this T cell receptor beta chain. Its antigen is not identified. V was shortened by 0 bases and J by 5 bases, with 11 bases between the two germline ends. The CDR3 has 15 amino acids. Looked up from germline, CDR1 is SGDLS and CDR2 is YYNGEE. The PCR employed 60 Vbeta primers together with 13 Jbeta primers. Authors' methods: Later reanalysis found 75 million to 95 million unique TCR beta chains, 10 million to 14 million of them shared. The data were produced by immunoSEQ multiplex PCR, yet TCRdb's version contains in-frame clones alone and is incomplete. D and trimming come from the DNA, and the V and J calls and clone size come from that table. This repertoire shows some 60,000 clones, 70% to 75% found once; its top ten account for 5% to 7%. This record comes from a study of cytomegalovirus exposure and HLA in healthy donors. Study-wide findings and caveats: Cytomegalovirus-associated TCR beta chains were listed, numbering under 200.

Sequences were obtained from PBMCs. This TCR was sampled from a woman aged 25 to 39 in good health and CMV-seronegative. The chain uses TRBV9 and TRBJ2-2; a possible D gene is TRBD2 (6 bases). The CDR3 nucleotides read TGTGCCAGCAGCGTAGCTAAAGGGAGGACCGGGGAGCTGTTTTTT. Translated, it gives CASSVAKGRTGELFF.